Listed here are 3 T cell receptor beta chains from one sample, sequenced in a study of blood T cell repertoires in COVID-19 (dated by TCRdb to about 2020). Libraries were prepared through the immunoSEQ multiplex PCR assay. The table comes from immuneACCESS by way of TCRdb, which keeps in-frame sequences with V and J called. Part of the clones is missing from these tables; in studies checked, under half for an unresolved V gene and the rest for unknown reasons. This sample has roughly 250,000 clones in its table, and approximately 91% of those were observed once. Roughly 2.1% of the sample comes from the top ten. The sample consisted of PBMCs or T cells enriched from blood (not recorded which). The receptor set was obtained from a middle-aged woman with acute COVID-19.

V and J are TRBV27 and TRBJ1-1; D ambiguous. The length of the CDR3 is 12 residues. V lost 4 bases to trimming and J lost 11 bases, with 14 bases between them. Germline CDR1 reads MNHEY; CDR2 reads SMNVEV (reference sequence). CDR3 region: CASSSWASGAFF. The CDR3, as DNA: TGTGCCAGCAGTTCCTGGGCATCGGGGGCTTTCTTT.

This chain uses TRBV5-1 with TRBJ2-3; 14 bases map to TRBD2. V lost 4 bases to trimming and J lost 13 bases; unmatched junction nucleotides: 5. This CDR3 has 13 amino acids. Germline lookup yields CDR1 SGHRS and CDR2 YFSETQ. The CDR3 reads CASSPTSGRAEYF. DNA for the CDR3: TGCGCCAGCAGCCCGACTAGCGGGAGGGCCGAGTATTTT. Based on the CDR3 plus reference TRBV5-1 and TRBJ2-3, the full variable domain is KAGVTQTPRYLIKTRGQQVTLSCSPISGHRSVSWYQQTPGQGLQFLFEYFSETQRNKGNFPGRFSGRQFSNSRSEMNVSTLELGDSALYLCASSPTSGRAEYFGPGTRLTVL.

This clone appeared a few times. The chain recombines TRBV30 with TRBJ1-6; 9 nucleotides align to TRBD1. CDR1 and CDR2 from the germline V gene are GTSNPN and SVGIG (reference sequence). The CDR3 is 15 residues long. The V segment lost 1 base and the J segment 6 bases; nucleotides outside the gene matches: 4. The CDR3 sequence is CAWSGQGGTNSPLHF. The CDR3 coding sequence is TGTGCCTGGAGTGGACAGGGGGGTACTAATTCACCCCTCCACTTT.